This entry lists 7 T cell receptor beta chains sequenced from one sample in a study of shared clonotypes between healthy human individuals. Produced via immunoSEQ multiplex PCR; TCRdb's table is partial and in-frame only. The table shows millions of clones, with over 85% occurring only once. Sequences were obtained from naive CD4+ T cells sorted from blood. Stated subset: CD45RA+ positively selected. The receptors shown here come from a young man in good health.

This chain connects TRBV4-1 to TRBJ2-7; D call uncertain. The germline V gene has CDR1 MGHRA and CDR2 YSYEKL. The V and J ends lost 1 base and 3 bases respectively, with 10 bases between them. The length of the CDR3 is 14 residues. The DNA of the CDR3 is TGCGCCAGCAGCCAAGGGGGTTTAGACTACGAGCAGTACTTC. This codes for CASSQGGLDYEQYF.

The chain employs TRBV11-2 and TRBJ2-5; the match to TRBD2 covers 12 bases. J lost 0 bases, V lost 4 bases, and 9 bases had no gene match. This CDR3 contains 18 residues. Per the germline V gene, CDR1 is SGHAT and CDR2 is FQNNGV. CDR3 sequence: CASSSRPGTSGYQETQYF. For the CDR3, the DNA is TGTGCCAGCAGCTCCAGACCCGGGACTAGCGGGTACCAAGAGACCCAGTACTTC.

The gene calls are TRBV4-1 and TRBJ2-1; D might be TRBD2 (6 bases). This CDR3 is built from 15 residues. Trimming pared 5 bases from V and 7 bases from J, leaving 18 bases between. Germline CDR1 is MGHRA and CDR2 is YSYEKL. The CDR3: CASSSPTGVVNEQFF. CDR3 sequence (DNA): TGCGCCAGCAGCTCGCCGACGGGGGTAGTAAATGAGCAGTTCTTC.

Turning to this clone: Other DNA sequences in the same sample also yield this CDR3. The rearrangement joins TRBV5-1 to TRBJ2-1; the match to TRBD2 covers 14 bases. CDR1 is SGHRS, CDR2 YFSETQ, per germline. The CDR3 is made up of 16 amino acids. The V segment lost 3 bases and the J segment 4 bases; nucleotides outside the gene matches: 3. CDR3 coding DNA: TGCGCCAGCAGCTCCGGGACTAGCGGGAGTTACAATGAGCAGTTCTTC. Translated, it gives CASSSGTSGSYNEQFF. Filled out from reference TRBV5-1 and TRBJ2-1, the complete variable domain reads KAGVTQTPRYLIKTRGQQVTLSCSPISGHRSVSWYQQTPGQGLQFLFEYFSETQRNKGNFPGRFSGRQFSNSRSEMNVSTLELGDSALYLCASSSGTSGSYNEQFFGPGTRLTVL.

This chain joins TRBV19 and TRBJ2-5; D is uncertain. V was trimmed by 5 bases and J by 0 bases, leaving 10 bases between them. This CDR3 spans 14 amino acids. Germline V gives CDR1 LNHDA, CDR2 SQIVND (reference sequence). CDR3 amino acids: CASSWDSYQETQYF. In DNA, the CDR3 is TGTGCCAGTAGTTGGGATTCGTACCAAGAGACCCAGTACTTC.

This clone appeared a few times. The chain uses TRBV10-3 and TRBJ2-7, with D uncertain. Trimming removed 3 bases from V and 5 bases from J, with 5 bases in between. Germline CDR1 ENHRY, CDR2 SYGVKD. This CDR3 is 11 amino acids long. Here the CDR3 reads CAISEDDEQYF. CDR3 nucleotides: TGTGCCATCAGTGAAGACGACGAGCAGTACTTC.

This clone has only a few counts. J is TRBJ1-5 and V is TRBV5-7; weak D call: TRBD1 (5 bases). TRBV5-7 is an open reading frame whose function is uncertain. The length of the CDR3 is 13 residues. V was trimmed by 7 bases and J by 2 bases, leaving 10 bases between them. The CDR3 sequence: CASAGGGNQPQHF. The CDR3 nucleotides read TGTGCCAGCGCCGGGGGGGGCAATCAGCCCCAGCATTTT.